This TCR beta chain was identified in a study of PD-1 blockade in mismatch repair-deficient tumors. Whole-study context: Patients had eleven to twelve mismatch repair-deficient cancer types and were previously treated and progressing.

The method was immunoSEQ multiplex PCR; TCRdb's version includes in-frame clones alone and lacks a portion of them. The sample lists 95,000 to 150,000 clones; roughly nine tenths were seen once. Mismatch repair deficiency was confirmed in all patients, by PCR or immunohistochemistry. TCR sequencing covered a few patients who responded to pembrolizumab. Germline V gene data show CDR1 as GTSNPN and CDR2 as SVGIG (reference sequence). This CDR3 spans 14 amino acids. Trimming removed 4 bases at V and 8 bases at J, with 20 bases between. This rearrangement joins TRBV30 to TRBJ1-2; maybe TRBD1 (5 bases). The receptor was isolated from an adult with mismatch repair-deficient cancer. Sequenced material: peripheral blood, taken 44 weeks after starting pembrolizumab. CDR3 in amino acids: CAWTSPGTGGGYTF. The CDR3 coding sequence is TGTGCCTGGACTTCCCCCGGGACCGGCGGGGGCTACACCTTC.